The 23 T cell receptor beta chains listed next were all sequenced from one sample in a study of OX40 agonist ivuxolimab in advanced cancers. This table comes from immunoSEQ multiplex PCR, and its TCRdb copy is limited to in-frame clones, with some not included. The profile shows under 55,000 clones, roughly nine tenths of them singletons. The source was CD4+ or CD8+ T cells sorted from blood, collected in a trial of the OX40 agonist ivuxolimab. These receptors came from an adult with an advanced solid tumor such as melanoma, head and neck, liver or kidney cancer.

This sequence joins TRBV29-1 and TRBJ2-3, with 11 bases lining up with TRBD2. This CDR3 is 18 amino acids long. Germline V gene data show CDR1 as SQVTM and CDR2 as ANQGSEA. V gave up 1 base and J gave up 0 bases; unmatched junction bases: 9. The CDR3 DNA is TGCAGCGTTGAAGGAAGAATAGCGGGGGGGCCTAGCACAGATACGCAGTATTTT. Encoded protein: CSVEGRIAGGPSTDTQYF.

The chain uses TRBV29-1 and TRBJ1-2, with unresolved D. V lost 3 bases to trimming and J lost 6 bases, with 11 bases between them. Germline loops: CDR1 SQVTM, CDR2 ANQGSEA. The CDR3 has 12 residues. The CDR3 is CSVDSQMDGYTF. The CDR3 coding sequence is TGCAGCGTTGATAGTCAGATGGATGGCTACACCTTC. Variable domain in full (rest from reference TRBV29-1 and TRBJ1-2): SAVISQKPSRDICQRGTSLTIQCQVDSQVTMMFWYRQQPGQSLTLIATANQGSEATYESGFVIDKFPISRPNLTFSTLTVSNMSPEDSSIYLCSVDSQMDGYTFGSGTRLTVV.

CDR3 amino acids: CASSSRPKTSTGNTEAFF. DNA of the CDR3: TGTGCCAGCAGCTCACGTCCAAAAACGTCTACGGGGAACACTGAAGCTTTCTTT. This sequence joins TRBV5-6 and TRBJ1-1; D is undetermined. The V gene's germline CDR1 is SGHDT and CDR2 YYEEEE. The CDR3 loop spans 18 amino acids. Trimming took off 3 bases at V and 1 base at J, with 22 bases between the two ends.

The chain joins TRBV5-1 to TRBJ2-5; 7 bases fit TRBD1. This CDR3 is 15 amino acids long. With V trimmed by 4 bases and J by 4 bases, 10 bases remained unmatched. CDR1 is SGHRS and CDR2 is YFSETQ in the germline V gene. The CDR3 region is CASSGLGGYGETQYF. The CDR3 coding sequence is TGCGCCAGCAGCGGTCTAGGGGGCTACGGAGAGACCCAGTACTTC.

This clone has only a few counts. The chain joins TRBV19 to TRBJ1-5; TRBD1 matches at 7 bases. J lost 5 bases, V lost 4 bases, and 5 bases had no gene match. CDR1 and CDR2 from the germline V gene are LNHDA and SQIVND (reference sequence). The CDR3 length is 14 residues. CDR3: CASSNGQVYQPQHF. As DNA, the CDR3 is TGTGCCAGTAGTAATGGACAGGTTTATCAGCCCCAGCATTTT.

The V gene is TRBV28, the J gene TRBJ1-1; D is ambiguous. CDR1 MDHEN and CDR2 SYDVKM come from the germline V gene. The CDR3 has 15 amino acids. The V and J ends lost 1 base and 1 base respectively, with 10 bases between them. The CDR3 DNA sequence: TGTGCCAGCAGTTTATATGGAAGGCCGAACACTGAAGCTTTCTTT. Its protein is CASSLYGRPNTEAFF.

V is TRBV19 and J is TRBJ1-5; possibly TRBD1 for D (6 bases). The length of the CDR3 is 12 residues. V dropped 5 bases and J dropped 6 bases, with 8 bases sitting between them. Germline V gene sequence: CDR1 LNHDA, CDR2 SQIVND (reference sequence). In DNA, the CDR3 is TGTGCCAGTAGTCTCAGGGGTCAGCCCCAGCATTTT. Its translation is CASSLRGQPQHF. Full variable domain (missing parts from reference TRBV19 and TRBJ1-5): DGGITQSPKYLFRKEGQNVTLSCEQNLNHDAMYWYRQDPGQGLRLIYYSQIVNDFQKGDIAEGYSVSREKKESFPLTVTSAQKNPTAFYLCASSLRGQPQHFGDGTRLSIL.

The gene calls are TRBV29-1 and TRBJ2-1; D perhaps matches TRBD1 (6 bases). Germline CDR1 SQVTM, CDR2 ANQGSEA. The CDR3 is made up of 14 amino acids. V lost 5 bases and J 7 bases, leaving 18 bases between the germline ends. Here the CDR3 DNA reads TGCAGCGTTTTAGGGGGAAAACGGGCGAATGAGCAGTTCTTC. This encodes CSVLGGKRANEQFF.

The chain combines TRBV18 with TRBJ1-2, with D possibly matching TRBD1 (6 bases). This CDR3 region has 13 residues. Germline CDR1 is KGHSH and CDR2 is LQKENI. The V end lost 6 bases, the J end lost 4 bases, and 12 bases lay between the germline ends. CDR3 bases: TGTGCCAGCTCCCGCGCAGGGGTCTATGGCTACACCTTC. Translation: CASSRAGVYGYTF. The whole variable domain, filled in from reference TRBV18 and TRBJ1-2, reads NAGVMQNPRHLVRRRGQEARLRCSPMKGHSHVYWYRQLPEEGLKFMVYLQKENIIDESGMPKERFSAEFPKEGPSILRIQQVVRGDSAAYFCASSRAGVYGYTFGSGTRLTVV.

CDR3 sequence: CAWSVQGGNEQFF. In DNA form, the CDR3 reads TGTGCCTGGAGTGTACAGGGGGGAAATGAGCAGTTCTTC. The rearrangement links TRBV30 to TRBJ2-1; 8 nucleotides line up with TRBD1. J gave up 7 bases and V 0 bases, and 2 bases lay outside the gene matches. The CDR3 has 13 amino acids. Germline CDR1 reads GTSNPN; CDR2 reads SVGIG (reference sequence).

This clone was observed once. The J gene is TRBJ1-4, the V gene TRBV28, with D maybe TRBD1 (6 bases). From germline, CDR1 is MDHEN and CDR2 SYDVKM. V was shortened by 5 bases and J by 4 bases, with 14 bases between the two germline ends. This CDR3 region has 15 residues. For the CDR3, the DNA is TGTGCCAGCAGTCTCAAGGACAGAGATAATGAAAAACTGTTTTTT. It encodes CASSLKDRDNEKLFF.

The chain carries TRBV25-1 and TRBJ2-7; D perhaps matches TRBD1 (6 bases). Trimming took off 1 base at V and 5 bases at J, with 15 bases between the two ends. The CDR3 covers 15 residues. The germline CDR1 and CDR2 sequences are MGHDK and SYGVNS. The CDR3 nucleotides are TGTGCCAGCAGTGAATTGGGACATCAAGCGCACGAGCAGTACTTC. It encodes CASSELGHQAHEQYF.

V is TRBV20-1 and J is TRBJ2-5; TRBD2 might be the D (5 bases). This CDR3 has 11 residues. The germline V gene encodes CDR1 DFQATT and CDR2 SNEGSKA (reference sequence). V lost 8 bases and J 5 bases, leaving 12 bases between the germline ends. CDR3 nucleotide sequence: TGCAGTCTCGGGGTGCGGGAGACCCAGTACTTC. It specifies CSLGVRETQYF.

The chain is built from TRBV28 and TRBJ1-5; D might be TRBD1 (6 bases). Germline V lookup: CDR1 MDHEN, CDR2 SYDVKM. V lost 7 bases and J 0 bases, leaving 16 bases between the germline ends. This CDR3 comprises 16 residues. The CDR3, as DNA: TGTGCCAGCATTGGGGGGGCTTTCGATAGCAATCAGCCCCAGCATTTT. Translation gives CASIGGAFDSNQPQHF. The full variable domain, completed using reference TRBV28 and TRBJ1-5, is DVKVTQSSRYLVKRTGEKVFLECVQDMDHENMFWYRQDPGLGLRLIYFSYDVKMKEKGDIPEGYSVSREKKERFSLILESASTNQTSMYLCASIGGAFDSNQPQHFGDGTRLSIL.

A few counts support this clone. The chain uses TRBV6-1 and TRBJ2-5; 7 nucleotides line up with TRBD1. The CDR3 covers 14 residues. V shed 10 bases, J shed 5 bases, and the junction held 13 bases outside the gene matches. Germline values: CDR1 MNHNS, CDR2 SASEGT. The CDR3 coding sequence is TGTGCCACCAAAGGGGCAGGGGGTATTGAGACCCAGTACTTC. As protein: CATKGAGGIETQYF.

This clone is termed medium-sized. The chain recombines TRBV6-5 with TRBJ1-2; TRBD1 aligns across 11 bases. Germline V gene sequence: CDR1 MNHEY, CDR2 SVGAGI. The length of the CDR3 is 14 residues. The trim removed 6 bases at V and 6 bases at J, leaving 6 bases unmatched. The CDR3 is CASRDPGQGDGYTF. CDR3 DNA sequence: TGTGCCAGCAGGGACCCGGGACAGGGGGATGGCTACACCTTC.

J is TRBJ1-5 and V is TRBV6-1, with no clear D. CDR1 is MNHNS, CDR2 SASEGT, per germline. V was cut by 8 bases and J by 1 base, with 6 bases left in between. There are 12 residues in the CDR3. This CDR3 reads CASRSSNQPQHF. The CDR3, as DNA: TGTGCCAGCCGGAGCAGCAATCAGCCCCAGCATTTT.

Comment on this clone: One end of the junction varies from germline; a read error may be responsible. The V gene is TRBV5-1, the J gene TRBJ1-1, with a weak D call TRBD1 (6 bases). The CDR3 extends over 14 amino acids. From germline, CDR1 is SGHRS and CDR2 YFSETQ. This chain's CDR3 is CASSLDRVKTEAFF. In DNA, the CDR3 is TGCGCCAGCAGCTTGGACAGGGTGAAGACTGAAGCTTTCTTT.

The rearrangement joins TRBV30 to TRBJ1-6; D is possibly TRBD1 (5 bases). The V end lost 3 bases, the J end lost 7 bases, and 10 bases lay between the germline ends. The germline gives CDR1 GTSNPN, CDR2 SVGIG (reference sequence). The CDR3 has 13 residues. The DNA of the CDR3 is TGTGCCTGGAGGGGGGGAAACAATTCACCCCTCCACTTT. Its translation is CAWRGGNNSPLHF.

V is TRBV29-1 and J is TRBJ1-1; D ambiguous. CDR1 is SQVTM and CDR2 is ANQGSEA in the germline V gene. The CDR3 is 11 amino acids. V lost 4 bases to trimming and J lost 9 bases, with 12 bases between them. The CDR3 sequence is CSVADLQQAFF. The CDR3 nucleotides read TGCAGCGTTGCAGACCTGCAGCAAGCTTTCTTT.

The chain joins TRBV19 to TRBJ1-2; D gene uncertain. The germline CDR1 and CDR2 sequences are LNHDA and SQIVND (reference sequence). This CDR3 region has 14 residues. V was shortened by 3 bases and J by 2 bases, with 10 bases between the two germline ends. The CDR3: CASSIGAANYGYTF. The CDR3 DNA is TGTGCCAGTAGTATCGGTGCGGCGAACTATGGCTACACCTTC.

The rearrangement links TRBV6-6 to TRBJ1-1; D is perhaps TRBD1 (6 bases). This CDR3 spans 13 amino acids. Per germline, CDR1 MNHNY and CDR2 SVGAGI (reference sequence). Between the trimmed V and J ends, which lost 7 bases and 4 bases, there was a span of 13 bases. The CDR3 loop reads CASTQQGRTEAFF. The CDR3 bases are TGTGCCAGCACTCAACAGGGTCGCACTGAAGCTTTCTTT.

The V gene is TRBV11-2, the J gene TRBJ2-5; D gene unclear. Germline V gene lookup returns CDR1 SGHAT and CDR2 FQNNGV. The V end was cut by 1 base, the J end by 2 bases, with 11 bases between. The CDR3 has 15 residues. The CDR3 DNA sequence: TGTGCCAGCAGCTTAGTCAAGGCGTGGCAAGAGACCCAGTACTTC. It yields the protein CASSLVKAWQETQYF.